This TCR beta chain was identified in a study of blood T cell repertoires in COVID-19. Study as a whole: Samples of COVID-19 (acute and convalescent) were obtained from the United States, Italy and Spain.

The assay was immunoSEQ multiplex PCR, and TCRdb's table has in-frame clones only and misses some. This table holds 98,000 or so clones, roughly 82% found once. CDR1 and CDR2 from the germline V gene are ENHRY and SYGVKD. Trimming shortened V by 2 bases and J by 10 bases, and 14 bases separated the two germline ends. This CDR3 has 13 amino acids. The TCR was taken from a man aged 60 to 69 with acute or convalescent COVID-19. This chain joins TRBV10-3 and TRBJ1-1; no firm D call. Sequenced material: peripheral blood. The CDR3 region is CAISEQGFEGAFF. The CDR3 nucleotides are TGTGCCATCAGTGAGCAAGGGTTTGAGGGAGCTTTCTTT.